This TCR beta chain was recorded in a study of tissue T cells after allogeneic stem cell transplantation. This CDR3 is 16 amino acids long. V gave up 1 base and J gave up 2 bases; unmatched junction bases: 3. Germline-derived CDR1 and CDR2 are LGHNT and FRNRAP. This research-autopsy study prospectively enrolled adult allogeneic hematopoietic cell transplant recipients with steroid-refractory graft-versus-host disease. Autopsy tissues spanned esophagus to rectum, liver, skin, and lymphoid organs including spleen. Libraries were prepared by immunoSEQ multiplex PCR; TCRdb keeps only in-frame clonotypes and omits some of them. This table holds over 3,000 clones, about 80% found once.

The chain employs TRBV12-5 and TRBJ2-1, with 9 bases aligning to TRBD2. The source is an older male patient with steroid-refractory graft-versus-host disease after an allogeneic stem cell transplant. T cells may partly derive from the graft donor. This specimen consisted of small intestine tissue, obtained at autopsy. In DNA form, the CDR3 reads TGTGCTAGTGGTTTGGCTGGCGGGGGGGCCTACAATGAGCAGTTCTTC. Translation gives CASGLAGGGAYNEQFF.